The 28 T cell receptor beta chains presented below share a single source sample, sequenced in a study of blood T cell repertoires in COVID-19. Assay used: immunoSEQ multiplex PCR; TCRdb lists only in-frame clones, some missing. The table lists just over 250,000 clones, about 88% of them singletons. Sample: PBMCs or T cells enriched from blood (not recorded which). The receptors were sampled from a man aged 25 to 45 with acute COVID-19.

This clone was picked up one time. The genes are TRBV7-2 and TRBJ1-1, with D hard to call. The CDR3 has 14 amino acids. Looked up from germline, CDR1 is SGHTA and CDR2 is FQGNSA. Trimming left V 1 base short and J 9 bases short, with 15 bases between. Here the CDR3 DNA reads TGTGCCAGCAGCTTAGTGAGTAGCGGACTTCAAGCTTTCTTT. Its protein product is CASSLVSSGLQAFF.

The CDR3 reads CASSSRGGFSGNTIYF. DNA of the CDR3: TGTGCCAGCAGTTCTCGGGGGGGTTTCTCTGGAAACACCATATATTTT. This sequence joins TRBV27 and TRBJ1-3, with a possible D match to TRBD1 (5 bases). Germline V gene lookup returns CDR1 MNHEY and CDR2 SMNVEV (reference sequence). The V gene lost 4 bases and the J gene lost 0 bases, with 13 bases spanning the gap. The CDR3 consists of 16 residues.

V is TRBV6-1 and J is TRBJ2-7, with D possibly TRBD2 on 6 matching bases. Trimming removed 3 bases at V and 0 bases at J, with 15 bases between. This CDR3 has 16 residues. Germline V gene data show CDR1 as MNHNS and CDR2 as SASEGT. CDR3 loop: CASSDTRGRSSYEQYV. The CDR3 DNA follows: TGTGCCAGCAGTGACACCCGGGGGAGGAGCTCCTACGAGCAGTACGTC.

The gene calls are TRBV19 and TRBJ1-2; unclear D gene. Germline V gene data show CDR1 as LNHDA and CDR2 as SQIVND (reference sequence). V lost 3 bases, J lost 7 bases, and 12 bases lay in between. CDR3 length equals 13 residues. CDR3 protein: CASSMRRVSGYTF. The CDR3 nucleotides are TGTGCCAGTAGTATGCGACGGGTTAGTGGCTACACCTTC.

This clone was detected only a few times. The rearrangement links TRBV10-3 to TRBJ2-1, with TRBD2 identical over 8 bases. Germline trimming cut 2 bases from V and 5 bases from J; bases unmatched to any gene: 2. Per the germline V gene, CDR1 is ENHRY and CDR2 is SYGVKD. The CDR3 spans 14 residues. CDR3 bases: TGTGCCATCAGTGAGGAACTAGCGGACAATGAGCAGTTCTTC. This codes for CAISEELADNEQFF.

This chain joins TRBV6-6 and TRBJ1-5; unclear D gene. CDR1 and CDR2 (germline): MNHNY, SVGAGI (reference sequence). The CDR3 spans 15 residues. V lost 6 bases and J lost 0, with 12 bases in between. The CDR3 DNA is TGTGCCAGCAGATCCCTAGGAAATAGCAATCAGCCCCAGCATTTT. Its translation: CASRSLGNSNQPQHF.

This clone turned up a few times. This sequence joins TRBV5-4 and TRBJ2-6, with TRBD1 matching over 7 bases. V was clipped by 0 bases and J by 12 bases; unmatched bases: 9. The CDR3 runs 15 residues. Per germline, CDR1 SGHNT and CDR2 YYREEE (reference sequence). CDR3 nucleotides: TGTGCCAGCAGCTTGGGTACAGGGGACCCCGGCGTCCTGACTTTC. This encodes CASSLGTGDPGVLTF.

This rearrangement joins TRBV28 to TRBJ1-5, with a tentative D call TRBD1 (6 bases). V was trimmed by 6 bases and J by 2 bases, leaving 17 bases between them. The CDR3 runs to 16 residues. Per the germline V gene, CDR1 is MDHEN and CDR2 is SYDVKM. The chain's CDR3 is CASRAPQGRGNQPQHF. The CDR3 region has the DNA TGTGCCAGCAGGGCACCTCAGGGGAGAGGCAATCAGCCCCAGCATTTT.

V usage is TRBV6-6 and J usage is TRBJ1-5, with D perhaps matching TRBD1 (6 bases). The CDR3 length is 14 residues. V was clipped by 2 bases and J by 4 bases, with 9 bases between them. Germline V lookup: CDR1 MNHNY, CDR2 SVGAGI (reference sequence). CDR3 nucleotides: TGTGCCAGCAGTTACGGGGACACTAATCAGCCCCAGCATTTT. It translates to CASSYGDTNQPQHF.

The rearrangement joins TRBV21-1 to TRBJ2-7; the D call in the table, TRBD1, was not verified against the DNA. TRBV21-1 is classified as a pseudogene. The CDR3 runs to 11 residues. Here the CDR3 reads CASLRGYEQYV. CDR3 coding DNA: TGTGCCAGCTTGAGGGGGTACGAGCAGTACGTC.

The chain combines TRBV6-4 with TRBJ1-1; the D gene is possibly TRBD1 (6 bases). The germline V gene encodes CDR1 MRHNA and CDR2 SNTAGT. This CDR3 spans 14 amino acids. The ends were cut back, 4 bases at V and 2 bases at J, with 11 bases in the middle. CDR3 bases: TGTGCCAGCAGTGCCGCAGGGGCAAACACTGAAGCTTTCTTT. It encodes CASSAAGANTEAFF.

CDR3 bases: TGTGCCAGCAGTGGGGACACAAGCAATCAGCCCCAGCATTTT. This encodes CASSGDTSNQPQHF. The V gene is TRBV25-1, the J gene TRBJ1-5; perhaps TRBD1 as D (6 bases). CDR1 is MGHDK, CDR2 SYGVNS, per germline. The V gene lost 4 bases and the J gene lost 1 base, with 8 bases spanning the gap. The CDR3 consists of 14 residues.

The chain uses TRBV27 and TRBJ2-3; D is possibly TRBD1 (5 bases). CDR3 size: 17 residues. The ends were cut back, 1 base at V and 0 bases at J, with 14 bases in the middle. The germline V gene has CDR1 MNHEY and CDR2 SMNVEV (reference sequence). The CDR3 is CASSLWGRASSTDTQYF. The CDR3 DNA follows: TGTGCCAGCAGTTTATGGGGCAGGGCCTCTAGCACAGATACGCAGTATTTT.

The J gene is TRBJ2-5, the V gene TRBV11-2, with D maybe TRBD1 (5 bases). The germline CDR1 and CDR2 sequences are SGHAT and FQNNGV. V was pared by 1 base and J by 7 bases, with 13 bases between. The CDR3 loop spans 14 amino acids. The DNA of the CDR3 is TGTGCCAGCAGCTTAGGCCAGGGTCTAGGGACCCAGTACTTC. Translating it yields CASSLGQGLGTQYF.

The chain uses TRBV7-9 and TRBJ1-1; TRBD1 is a possible D gene (5 bases). V was clipped by 2 bases and J by 0 bases, with 16 bases between them. CDR3 size: 17 residues. Germline lookup yields CDR1 SEHNR and CDR2 FQNEAQ (reference sequence). The CDR3 sequence is CASSLHTQGALNTEAFF. CDR3 DNA: TGTGCCAGCAGCTTACATACCCAAGGGGCATTGAACACTGAAGCTTTCTTT.

This chain uses TRBV5-1 with TRBJ2-7, with TRBD1 identical over 8 bases. Germline V gene lookup returns CDR1 SGHRS and CDR2 YFSETQ. V gave up 4 bases and J gave up 3 bases; unmatched junction bases: 6. The CDR3 length is 14 residues. For the CDR3, the DNA is TGCGCCAGCAGCATGGATGGACAGGGCTACGAGCAGTACGTC. This codes for CASSMDGQGYEQYV.

This clone was recorded only once. CDR3 amino acids: CASSEHGAGINTEAFF. The CDR3 coding sequence is TGTGCCAGCAGTGAACATGGAGCGGGGATCAACACTGAAGCTTTCTTT. The chain carries TRBV25-1 and TRBJ1-1; D not certain. The CDR3 is 16 residues long. Germline CDR1 MGHDK, CDR2 SYGVNS. V lost 2 bases, J lost 2 bases, and 15 bases lay in between.

The chain has TRBV3-1 (or the pseudogene TRBV3-2) and TRBJ1-2; 9 bases line up with TRBD1. V lost 4 bases to trimming and J lost 2 bases; unmatched junction nucleotides: 11. Germline V gene data show CDR1 as LGHDT and CDR2 as YNNKEL (reference sequence). The CDR3 totals 17 residues. The CDR3 spells CASSRIPGQGLNYGYTF. The DNA of the CDR3 is TGTGCCAGCAGCCGTATCCCGGGACAGGGTTTAAACTATGGCTACACCTTC.

The chain carries TRBV6-5 and TRBJ1-2, with 9 bases that match TRBD1. This CDR3 is built from 15 residues. V gave up 7 bases and J gave up 8 bases; unmatched junction bases: 14. Germline V gene lookup returns CDR1 MNHEY and CDR2 SVGAGI. CDR3 sequence reads: CASTPTRTDRGGYTF. The DNA for the CDR3 is TGTGCCAGCACTCCAACTCGGACGGACAGGGGCGGCTACACCTTC.

The chain employs TRBV5-4 and TRBJ2-1; 11 nucleotides match TRBD2. Germline CDR1 and CDR2: SGHNT and YYREEE (reference sequence). CDR3 length: 16 amino acids. J gave up 1 base and V 4 bases, and 4 bases lay outside the gene matches. The CDR3 spells CASSPGLADSYNEQFF. Here the CDR3 DNA reads TGTGCCAGCAGCCCGGGACTAGCGGATTCCTACAATGAGCAGTTCTTC.

The sample holds one count of this clone. V and J are TRBV19 and TRBJ2-5; D perhaps matches TRBD2 (5 bases). Per the germline V gene, CDR1 is LNHDA and CDR2 is SQIVND (reference sequence). This CDR3 spans 14 amino acids. V dropped 6 bases and J dropped 3 bases, with 14 bases sitting between them. Here the CDR3 reads CASSLGSHKETQYF. The CDR3 DNA is TGTGCCAGTAGCCTAGGGAGTCACAAAGAGACCCAGTACTTC.

V and J are TRBV12-3 or TRBV12-4 and TRBJ1-1; D is unclear. This CDR3 comprises 12 residues. The V end lost 3 bases, the J end lost 11 bases, and 13 bases lay between the germline ends. The CDR3 loop reads CASSFGLLGAFF. For the CDR3, the DNA is TGTGCCAGCAGTTTCGGTCTGCTGGGCGCTTTCTTT.

V and J are TRBV19 and TRBJ1-2, with D possibly matching TRBD1 (6 bases). V dropped 5 bases and J dropped 8 bases, with 12 bases sitting between them. CDR1 and CDR2 from the germline V gene are LNHDA and SQIVND (reference sequence). The CDR3 spans 12 residues. The CDR3 coding sequence is TGTGCCAGTAGTGACACAGGGTACGGCTACACCTTC. Its protein is CASSDTGYGYTF. The entire variable domain, with the rest obtained from reference TRBV19 and TRBJ1-2, is as follows: DGGITQSPKYLFRKEGQNVTLSCEQNLNHDAMYWYRQDPGQGLRLIYYSQIVNDFQKGDIAEGYSVSREKKESFPLTVTSAQKNPTAFYLCASSDTGYGYTFGSGTRLTVV.

This clone was detected a few times. The V gene is TRBV11-2, the J gene TRBJ1-6; TRBD1 matches 9 bases. J lost 9 bases, V lost 4 bases, and 4 bases had no gene match. Germline CDR1 and CDR2: SGHAT and FQNNGV. The CDR3 length is 14 residues. CDR3 protein: CASSSGDRASPLHF. The CDR3 coding sequence is TGTGCCAGCAGCTCAGGGGACAGGGCTTCACCCCTCCACTTT.

This clone was seen a single time. The J gene is TRBJ2-4, the V gene TRBV24-1; 9 bases are a match to TRBD1. CDR1 KGHDR and CDR2 SFDVKD come from the germline V gene. V was clipped by 2 bases and J by 7 bases; unmatched bases: 5. The CDR3 runs to 15 residues. The CDR3, as DNA: TGTGCCACCAGTGATTCGGACAGGGGAGCGAACATTCAGTACTTC. It translates to CATSDSDRGANIQYF.

This rearrangement joins TRBV19 to TRBJ2-6; no reliable D call. Germline V gene data show CDR1 as LNHDA and CDR2 as SQIVND (reference sequence). CDR3 length: 15 amino acids. Trimming took 3 bases from V and 2 from J, leaving 8 bases between them. CDR3 DNA: TGTGCCAGTAGTATGCGCGGAGCTGGGGCCAACGTCCTGACTTTC. It yields the protein CASSMRGAGANVLTF.

In regard to this clone: One end of the junction does not line up with germline, which may come from a read error. The rearrangement links TRBV5-1 to TRBJ2-1; 9 nucleotides align to TRBD2. Germline V lookup: CDR1 SGHRS, CDR2 YFSETQ. The CDR3 is 15 residues long. The CDR3 DNA reads TGTGCCAGCAGCTTGACCGGGACTAGCTTCAATGAGCAGTTCTTC. Its protein is CASSLTGTSFNEQFF.

This chain joins TRBV10-2 and TRBJ2-3, with 13 positions matching TRBD2. Germline V gene lookup returns CDR1 WSHSY and CDR2 SAAADI. After removal of 5 bases from V and 6 bases from J, the junction contained 8 bases not matched to a gene. This CDR3 is 16 amino acids long. The CDR3 here is CASSPGLAGRGDTQYF. Here the CDR3 DNA reads TGCGCCAGCAGTCCGGGACTAGCGGGGCGGGGGGATACGCAGTATTTT.